The entry below gives a single TCR beta chain sequence along with its context. This clone was picked up a small number of times. Its antigen remains undetermined. Base quality data are lacking; no much larger clone is found one base away. Reading the germline V gene (reference sequence) gives CDR1 LNHNV and CDR2 YYDKDF. From the cysteine through the phenylalanine, the CDR3 covers 16 amino acids. The CDR3 DNA has 48 bases and is translated from base 1. V trim: 2 bases; J trim: 1 base; unmatched bases: 6. Library creation used the immunoSEQ multiplex PCR assay. The immuneACCESS repertoire file appears here via TCRdb, limited to in-frame rearrangements. These files lack a portion of the clones; in checked studies, under half of the deficit traces to unresolved V genes, and the cause of the others is not known. Recorded for this sample are approximately 45,000 clones; more than 60% of them occurred a single time. Roughly 20% of the sample belongs to the ten largest clones.

This entry comes from a study of radiotherapy plus CTLA-4 blockade in lung cancer (dated by TCRdb to the late 2010s). In terms of the full investigation: Among enrolled patients, about 17% had an objective response and around 33% reached disease control. The research as a whole found: After treatment with radiotherapy and ipilimumab, TCR clones that originated in tumors expanded in peripheral blood. The strongest predictors of response, as reported, were early dynamic changes in blood T cell clones along with a rise in serum interferon-beta after radiation.

The study tested focal radiation therapy combined with CTLA-4 blockade (ipilimumab) in patients with chemo-refractory metastatic non-small-cell lung cancer. The sample here was peripheral blood, taken from a patient treated with radiotherapy plus ipilimumab. The TCR was taken from a human donor with non-small cell lung cancer who had a partial response to radiotherapy plus ipilimumab. The chain joins TRBV15 to TRBJ2-7; TRBD1 matches 9 bases in the middle. The DNA sequence is TGTGCCACCAGCAGACCTCCGGGACAGGGATCCTACGAGCAGTACTTC. Translation gives CATSRPPGQGSYEQYF.